This section outlines one T cell receptor beta chain sequence together with its context. The CDR3 is 15 residues long. The V gene's germline CDR1 is SQVTM and CDR2 ANQGSEA. Trimming took 4 bases from V and 4 from J, leaving 19 bases between them. This sample is drawn from a study of blood T cell repertoires in COVID-19. For the study at large: Sites across the United States, Italy and Spain contributed samples from acute and convalescent COVID-19. Nucleic acid was either cDNA or gDNA, and it came from T cells, B-cell-depleted T cells, or PBMCs.

In the original processing: Researchers report that nucleated cell counts were estimated from reference gene primer amplification. Generated by immunoSEQ multiplex PCR, the TCRdb table keeps only in-frame clones and is missing some. The D gene and trimming were derived from the DNA, and the V and J assignments and clone size from that table. The repertoire holds 250,000 to 300,000 clones, with 75% to 90% as singletons. The chain recombines TRBV29-1 with TRBJ2-5, with a weak D call TRBD1 (6 bases). Sequencing used peripheral blood. The receptor was isolated from a man younger than 45 with active or convalescent COVID-19. The CDR3 loop is CSVAGYGQGTETQYF. For the CDR3, the DNA is TGCAGCGTTGCGGGTTATGGCCAGGGGACAGAGACCCAGTACTTC.